This note documents a single T cell receptor (beta chain) sequence. Its antigen is undetermined. This entry is derived from a study of neoadjuvant anti-PD-1 for oral cavity cancer. Study in general: Around day 43, patients without progression received a fourth nivolumab dose before surgery.

Study-wide findings and caveats: Each response group had just three patients in TCR analyses.

Using immunoSEQ multiplex PCR, the repertoire was profiled, and TCRdb retains in-frame clones only, with some absent. The table shows 35,000 to 50,000 clones, with around 79% occurring only once. Time point given: after neoadjuvant nivolumab, at surgical resection. The sequence was obtained from a person aged 40 to 85 with oral cavity squamous cell carcinoma. The source was PBMCs, collected after nivolumab (anti-PD-1) treatment.

CDR3 amino acids: CASSFQSDYEQYF. CDR3 DNA sequence: TGCGCCAGCAGCTTCCAGTCAGACTACGAGCAGTACTTC. The chain links TRBV5-1 to TRBJ2-7; no definite D call. Germline CDR1 SGHRS, CDR2 YFSETQ. Between the trimmed V and J ends, which lost 2 bases and 3 bases, there was a span of 9 bases. The CDR3 consists of 13 residues.